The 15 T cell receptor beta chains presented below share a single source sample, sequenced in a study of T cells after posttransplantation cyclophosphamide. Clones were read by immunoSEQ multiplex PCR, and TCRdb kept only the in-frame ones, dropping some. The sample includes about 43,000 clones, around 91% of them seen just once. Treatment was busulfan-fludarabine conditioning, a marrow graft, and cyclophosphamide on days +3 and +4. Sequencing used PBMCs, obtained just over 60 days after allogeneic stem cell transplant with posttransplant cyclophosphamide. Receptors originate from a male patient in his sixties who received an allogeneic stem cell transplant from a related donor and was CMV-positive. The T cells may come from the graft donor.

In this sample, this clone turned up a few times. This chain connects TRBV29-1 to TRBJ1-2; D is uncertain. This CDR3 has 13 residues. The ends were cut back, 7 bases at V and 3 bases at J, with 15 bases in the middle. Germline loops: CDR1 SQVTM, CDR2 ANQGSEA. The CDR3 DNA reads TGCAGCGCAACGGGAGCGACCCACTATGGCTACACCTTC. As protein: CSATGATHYGYTF.

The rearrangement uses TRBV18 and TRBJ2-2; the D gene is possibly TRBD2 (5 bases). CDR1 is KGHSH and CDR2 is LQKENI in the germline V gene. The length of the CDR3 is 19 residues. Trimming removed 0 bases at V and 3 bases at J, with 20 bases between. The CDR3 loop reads CASSPPWENPRSYTGELFF. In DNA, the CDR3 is TGTGCCAGCTCACCACCGTGGGAGAATCCCAGGAGCTACACCGGGGAGCTGTTTTTT. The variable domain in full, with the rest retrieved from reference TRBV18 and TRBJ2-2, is NAGVMQNPRHLVRRRGQEARLRCSPMKGHSHVYWYRQLPEEGLKFMVYLQKENIIDESGMPKERFSAEFPKEGPSILRIQQVVRGDSAAYFCASSPPWENPRSYTGELFFGEGSRLTVL.

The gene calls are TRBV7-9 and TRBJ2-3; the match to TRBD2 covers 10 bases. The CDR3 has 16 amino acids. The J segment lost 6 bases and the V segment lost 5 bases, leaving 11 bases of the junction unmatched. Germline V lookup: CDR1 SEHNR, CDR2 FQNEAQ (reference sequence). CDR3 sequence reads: CASSIRLAGRWDTQYF. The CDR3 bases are TGTGCCAGCAGCATACGACTAGCGGGTCGGTGGGATACGCAGTATTTT.

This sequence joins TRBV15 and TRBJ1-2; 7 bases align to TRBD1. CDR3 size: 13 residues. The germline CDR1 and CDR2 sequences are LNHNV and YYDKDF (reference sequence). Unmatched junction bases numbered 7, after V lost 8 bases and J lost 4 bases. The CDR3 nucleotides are TGTGCCACCCGTGCCGGACAGGCCTATGGCTACACCTTC. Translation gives CATRAGQAYGYTF.

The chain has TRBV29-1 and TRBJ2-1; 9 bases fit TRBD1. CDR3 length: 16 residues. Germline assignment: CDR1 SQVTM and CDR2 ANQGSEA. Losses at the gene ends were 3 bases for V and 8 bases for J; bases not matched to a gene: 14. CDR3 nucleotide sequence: TGCAGCGTTGAGGGATTCGGGACAGGGAACCCCTATGAGCAGTTCTTC. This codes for CSVEGFGTGNPYEQFF.

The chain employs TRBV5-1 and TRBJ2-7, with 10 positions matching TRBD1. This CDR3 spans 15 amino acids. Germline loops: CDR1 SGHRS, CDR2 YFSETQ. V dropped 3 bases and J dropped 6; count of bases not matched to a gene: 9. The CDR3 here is CASSSQVGQGGEQYF. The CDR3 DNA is TGCGCCAGCAGCTCACAGGTCGGACAGGGGGGCGAGCAGTACTTC.

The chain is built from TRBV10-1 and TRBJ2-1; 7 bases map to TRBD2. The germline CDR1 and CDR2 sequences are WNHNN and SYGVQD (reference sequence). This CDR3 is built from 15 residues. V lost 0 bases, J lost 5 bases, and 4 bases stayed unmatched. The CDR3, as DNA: TGCGCCAGCAGTGAGTCCTGGACTAGTAACAATGAGCAGTTCTTC. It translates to CASSESWTSNNEQFF.

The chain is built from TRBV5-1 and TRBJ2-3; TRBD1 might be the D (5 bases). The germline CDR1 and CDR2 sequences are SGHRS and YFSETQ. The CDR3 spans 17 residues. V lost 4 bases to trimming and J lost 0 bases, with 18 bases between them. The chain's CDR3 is CASSRFTTGTSTDTQYF. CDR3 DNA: TGCGCCAGCAGCCGATTTACCACAGGAACTAGCACAGATACGCAGTATTTT.

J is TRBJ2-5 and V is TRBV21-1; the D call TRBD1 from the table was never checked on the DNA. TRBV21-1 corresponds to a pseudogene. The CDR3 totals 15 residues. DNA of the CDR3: TGTGCCAGCAGCAAAGCGGGACATCGGTTAGAGACCCAGTACTTC. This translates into CASSKAGHRLETQYF.

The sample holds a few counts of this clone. The CDR3 sequence is CASSFTLQGIRGANVLTF. The CDR3, as DNA: TGTGCCAGCAGCTTCACCCTACAGGGGATCCGTGGGGCCAACGTCCTGACTTTC. The rearrangement joins TRBV7-9 to TRBJ2-6, with TRBD1 matching over 7 bases. V trimming: 3 bases; J trimming: 3 bases; junction bases outside the gene matches: 11. The CDR3 is 18 amino acids. Germline V gene sequence: CDR1 SEHNR, CDR2 FQNEAQ (reference sequence).

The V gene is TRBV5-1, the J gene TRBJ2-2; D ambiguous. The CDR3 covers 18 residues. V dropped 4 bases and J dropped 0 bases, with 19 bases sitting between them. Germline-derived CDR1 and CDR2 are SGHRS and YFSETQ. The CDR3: CASSQPKQKIANTGELFF. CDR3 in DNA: TGCGCCAGCAGCCAACCAAAACAGAAGATCGCGAACACCGGGGAGCTGTTTTTT.

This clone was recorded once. CDR3 region: CASRPGGFTYGYTF. CDR3 nucleotide sequence: TGTGCCAGCAGACCAGGGGGCTTTACCTATGGCTACACCTTC. The chain uses TRBV2 and TRBJ1-2; the match to TRBD1 covers 8 bases. The CDR3 consists of 14 residues. The V and J ends lost 6 bases and 4 bases, in that order; junction bases with no gene match: 7. Germline V CDR1 and CDR2: SNHLY, FYNNEI.

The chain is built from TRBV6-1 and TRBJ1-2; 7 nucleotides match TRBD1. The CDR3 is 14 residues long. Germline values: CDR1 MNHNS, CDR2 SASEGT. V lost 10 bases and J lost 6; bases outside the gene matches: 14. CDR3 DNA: TGTGCCACCGATGAGGGACAGCACAGGGATGGCTACACCTTC. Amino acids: CATDEGQHRDGYTF.

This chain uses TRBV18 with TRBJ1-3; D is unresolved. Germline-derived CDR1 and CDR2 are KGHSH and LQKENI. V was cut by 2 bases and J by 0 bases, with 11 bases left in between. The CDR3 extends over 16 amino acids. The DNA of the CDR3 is TGTGCCAGCTCACCAGCGGTCCTGGGCTCTGGAAACACCATATATTTT. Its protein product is CASSPAVLGSGNTIYF.

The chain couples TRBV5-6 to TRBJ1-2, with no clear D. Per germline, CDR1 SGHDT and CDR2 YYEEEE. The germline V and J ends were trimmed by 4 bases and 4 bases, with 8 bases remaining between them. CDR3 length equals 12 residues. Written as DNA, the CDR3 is TGTGCCAGCAGCGCACAGAGCTATGGCTACACCTTC. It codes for CASSAQSYGYTF.